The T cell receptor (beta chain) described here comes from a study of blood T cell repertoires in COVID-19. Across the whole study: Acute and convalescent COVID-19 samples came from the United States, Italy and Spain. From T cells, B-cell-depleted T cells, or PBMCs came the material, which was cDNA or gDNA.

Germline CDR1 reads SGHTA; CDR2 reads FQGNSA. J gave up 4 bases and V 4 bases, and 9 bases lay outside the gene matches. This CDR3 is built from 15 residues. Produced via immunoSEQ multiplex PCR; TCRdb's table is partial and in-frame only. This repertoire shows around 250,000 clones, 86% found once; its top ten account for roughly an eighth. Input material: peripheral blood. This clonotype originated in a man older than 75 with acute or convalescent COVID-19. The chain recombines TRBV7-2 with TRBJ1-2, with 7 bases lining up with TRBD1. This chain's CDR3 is CASSSPQQGLYGYTF. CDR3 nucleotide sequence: TGTGCCAGCAGCTCCCCCCAACAGGGGCTCTATGGCTACACCTTC.